Listed below are T cell receptor beta chains from one sample, sequenced in a study of neurological immune-mediated disorders. TCRdb reprocessed the 5' RACE reads with MiXCR, giving one entry per CDR3 protein. The table includes over 15,000 distinct CDR3 sequences, less than 25% detected once. The specimen was PBMCs. These receptors originate from a man aged 45-65 years in good health. Both conserved end residues are part of each CDR3. The D gene is left open where the match is weak. The listing skips clone size in some rows; elsewhere it reads once, few, many or a size class.

CDR3 length: 15; V gene: TRBV20-1; D gene: TRBD2; J gene: TRBJ2-7; clone size: many; CDR3 protein: CSALGASGSSYEQYF; CDR3 DNA: TGCAGTGCTCTGGGGGCTAGCGGGAGCTCCTACGAGCAGTACTTC
CDR3 length: 12; V gene: TRBV27; D gene: TRBD1; J gene: TRBJ2-7; clone size: many; CDR3 protein: CATKSGGYEQYF; CDR3 DNA: TGTGCCACCAAGTCAGGGGGTTACGAGCAGTACTTC
CDR3 length: 18; V gene: TRBV12-3/TRBV12-4; D gene: TRBD2; J gene: TRBJ2-7; clone size: many; CDR3 protein: CASSLASLAGAIYYEQYF; CDR3 DNA: TGTGCCAGCAGTTTAGCGAGCCTAGCGGGGGCGATATACTACGAGCAGTACTTC
CDR3 length: 16; V gene: TRBV7-9; D gene: NA; J gene: TRBJ2-1; clone size: once; CDR3 protein: CASSLGRETRKNEQFF; CDR3 DNA: TGTGCCAGCAGCTTAGGACGGGAGACCCGTAAAAATGAGCAGTTCTTC
CDR3 length: 15; V gene: TRBV20-1; D gene: NA; J gene: TRBJ2-7; clone size: many; CDR3 protein: CSARGPFSAPYEQYF; CDR3 DNA: TGCAGTGCTAGGGGGCCGTTCTCGGCTCCCTACGAGCAGTACTTC
CDR3 length: 13; V gene: TRBV9; D gene: NA; J gene: TRBJ2-3; clone size: NA; CDR3 protein: CASSVDPGDTQYF; CDR3 DNA: TGTGCCAGCAGCGTAGACCCGGGAGATACGCAGTATTTT
CDR3 length: 14; V gene: TRBV18; D gene: TRBD1; J gene: TRBJ2-7; clone size: many; CDR3 protein: CASSQGGQTYEQYF; CDR3 DNA: TGTGCCAGCTCACAAGGGGGACAGACCTACGAGCAGTACTTC
CDR3 length: 16; V gene: TRBV7-2; D gene: TRBD1; J gene: TRBJ1-4; clone size: many; CDR3 protein: CASSHPPGTGVEKLFF; CDR3 DNA: TGTGCCAGCAGCCACCCCCCCGGGACAGGGGTTGAAAAACTGTTTTTT
CDR3 length: 14; V gene: TRBV20-1; D gene: NA; J gene: TRBJ2-6; clone size: many; CDR3 protein: CSVGRSSGANVLTF; CDR3 DNA: TGCAGTGTCGGGCGGAGCTCTGGGGCCAACGTCCTGACTTTC
CDR3 length: 15; V gene: TRBV7-2; D gene: TRBD2; J gene: TRBJ2-2; clone size: many; CDR3 protein: CASKLAGVGTGELFF; CDR3 DNA: TGTGCCAGCAAATTAGCGGGAGTCGGCACCGGGGAGCTGTTTTTT
CDR3 length: 14; V gene: TRBV6-5; D gene: NA; J gene: TRBJ1-4; clone size: many; CDR3 protein: CASSYDRYNEKLFF; CDR3 DNA: TGTGCCAGCAGTTACGATAGGTATAATGAAAAACTGTTTTTT
CDR3 length: 18; V gene: TRBV14; D gene: NA; J gene: TRBJ2-7; clone size: many; CDR3 protein: CASSQVGPSRGASYEQYF; CDR3 DNA: TGTGCCAGCAGCCAAGTGGGCCCGTCCAGAGGAGCTAGCTACGAGCAGTACTTC
CDR3 length: 16; V gene: TRBV20-1; D gene: TRBD2; J gene: TRBJ2-3; clone size: many; CDR3 protein: CSARATSGTLTDTQYF; CDR3 DNA: TGCAGTGCTAGAGCTACTAGCGGGACTCTCACAGATACGCAGTATTTT
CDR3 length: 11; V gene: TRBV29-1; D gene: NA; J gene: TRBJ1-1; clone size: many; CDR3 protein: CSVSKNTEAFF; CDR3 DNA: TGCAGCGTTTCCAAAAACACTGAAGCTTTCTTT
CDR3 length: 12; V gene: TRBV20-1; D gene: TRBD1; J gene: TRBJ2-3; clone size: many; CDR3 protein: CSAPTGTDTQYF; CDR3 DNA: TGCAGTGCGCCGACAGGGACAGATACGCAGTATTTT
CDR3 length: 14; V gene: TRBV20-1; D gene: NA; J gene: TRBJ2-1; clone size: many; CDR3 protein: CSARGSGFSNEQFF; CDR3 DNA: TGCAGTGCAAGAGGGTCGGGATTCAGTAATGAGCAGTTCTTC
CDR3 length: 14; V gene: TRBV7-2; D gene: NA; J gene: TRBJ2-3; clone size: once; CDR3 protein: CASSLTWSTDTQYF; CDR3 DNA: TGTGCCAGCAGCTTGACATGGAGCACAGATACGCAGTATTTT
CDR3 length: 17; V gene: TRBV7-3; D gene: TRBD2; J gene: TRBJ2-2; clone size: NA; CDR3 protein: CASSLVPAGVGTGELFF; CDR3 DNA: TGTGCCAGCAGCTTAGTCCCAGCGGGGGTTGGGACCGGGGAGCTGTTTTTT
CDR3 length: 15; V gene: TRBV7-2; D gene: TRBD2; J gene: TRBJ2-3; clone size: many; CDR3 protein: CASSLAIAGGDTQYF; CDR3 DNA: TGTGCCAGCAGCTTAGCCATAGCGGGAGGGGATACGCAGTATTTT
CDR3 length: 15; V gene: TRBV6-2/TRBV6-3; D gene: NA; J gene: TRBJ2-3; clone size: NA; CDR3 protein: CASSPKRSFRDTQYF; CDR3 DNA: TGTGCCAGCAGTCCCAAGCGGTCGTTTAGGGATACGCAGTATTTT
CDR3 length: 12; V gene: TRBV7-2; D gene: NA; J gene: TRBJ1-6; clone size: many; CDR3 protein: CASRGGVSPLHF; CDR3 DNA: TGTGCCAGCCGCGGAGGGGTTTCACCCCTCCACTTT
CDR3 length: 13; V gene: TRBV28; D gene: NA; J gene: TRBJ1-1; clone size: NA; CDR3 protein: CASSFPPPREAFF; CDR3 DNA: TGTGCCAGCAGTTTCCCCCCCCCGCGTGAAGCTTTCTTT
CDR3 length: 12; V gene: TRBV20-1; D gene: NA; J gene: TRBJ1-5; clone size: NA; CDR3 protein: CSASGYGQPQHF; CDR3 DNA: TGCAGTGCTTCAGGGTACGGTCAGCCCCAGCATTTT
CDR3 length: 21; V gene: TRBV5-1; D gene: NA; J gene: TRBJ2-6; clone size: NA; CDR3 protein: CASSPKWPGDPFTSGANVLTF; CDR3 DNA: TGCGCCAGCAGCCCAAAATGGCCAGGGGACCCCTTTACCTCTGGGGCCAACGTCCTGACTTTC
CDR3 length: 14; V gene: TRBV20-1; D gene: NA; J gene: TRBJ2-7; clone size: many; CDR3 protein: CSAVGSGEVHEQYF; CDR3 DNA: TGCAGTGCTGTAGGATCCGGGGAAGTCCACGAGCAGTACTTC
CDR3 length: 14; V gene: TRBV7-3; D gene: TRBD2; J gene: TRBJ2-2; clone size: many; CDR3 protein: CASSPGGSTGELFF; CDR3 DNA: TGTGCCAGCAGCCCCGGGGGGAGCACCGGGGAGCTGTTTTTT
CDR3 length: 14; V gene: TRBV5-1; D gene: TRBD2; J gene: TRBJ2-7; clone size: once; CDR3 protein: CASSRAGGAYEQYF; CDR3 DNA: TGCGCCAGCAGCCGAGCGGGAGGGGCCTACGAGCAGTACTTC
CDR3 length: 14; V gene: TRBV24-1; D gene: NA; J gene: TRBJ2-7; clone size: NA; CDR3 protein: CATSDPLASHEQYF; CDR3 DNA: TGTGCCACCAGTGATCCTCTCGCGAGTCACGAGCAGTACTTC
CDR3 length: 12; V gene: TRBV7-2; D gene: NA; J gene: TRBJ2-7; clone size: medium-sized; CDR3 protein: CASSFSSYEQYF; CDR3 DNA: TGTGCCAGCAGCTTTTCCTCGTACGAGCAGTACTTC
CDR3 length: 16; V gene: TRBV10-3; D gene: TRBD2; J gene: TRBJ2-5; clone size: NA; CDR3 protein: CAISSGISGSQETQYF; CDR3 DNA: TGTGCCATCAGCAGCGGTATTAGCGGGAGTCAGGAGACCCAGTACTTC
CDR3 length: 13; V gene: TRBV20-1; D gene: NA; J gene: TRBJ1-1; clone size: NA; CDR3 protein: CSARVWGGTEAFF; CDR3 DNA: TGCAGTGCTAGAGTCTGGGGCGGCACTGAAGCTTTCTTT
CDR3 length: 17; V gene: TRBV6-5; D gene: TRBD1; J gene: TRBJ2-3; clone size: NA; CDR3 protein: CASSFASGTGPTDTQYF; CDR3 DNA: TGTGCCAGCAGTTTTGCCTCCGGGACAGGGCCCACAGATACGCAGTATTTT
CDR3 length: 14; V gene: TRBV29-1; D gene: TRBD1; J gene: TRBJ1-5; clone size: medium-sized; CDR3 protein: CSVAGQGGNQPQHF; CDR3 DNA: TGCAGCGTTGCGGGACAGGGAGGCAATCAGCCCCAGCATTTT
CDR3 length: 18; V gene: TRBV7-3; D gene: TRBD2; J gene: TRBJ2-1; clone size: many; CDR3 protein: CASSLKWWGAGGYNEQFF; CDR3 DNA: TGTGCCAGCAGCTTAAAGTGGTGGGGAGCGGGAGGGTACAATGAGCAGTTCTTC
CDR3 length: 15; V gene: TRBV7-9; D gene: NA; J gene: TRBJ1-4; clone size: many; CDR3 protein: CASSLGQHPNEKLFF; CDR3 DNA: TGTGCCAGCAGCTTAGGCCAACACCCTAATGAAAAACTGTTTTTT
CDR3 length: 14; V gene: TRBV5-1; D gene: NA; J gene: TRBJ2-7; clone size: medium-sized; CDR3 protein: CASNSGGPPNEQYF; CDR3 DNA: TGCGCCAGCAATTCGGGCGGGCCTCCCAACGAGCAGTACTTC
CDR3 length: 16; V gene: TRBV21-1; D gene: NA; J gene: TRBJ2-5; clone size: many; CDR3 protein: CASSKALGASGETQYF; CDR3 DNA: TGTGCCAGCAGCAAAGCGCTAGGGGCCTCGGGCGAGACCCAGTACTTC
CDR3 length: 20; V gene: TRBV7-8; D gene: NA; J gene: TRBJ2-7; clone size: NA; CDR3 protein: CASSFYICSARKREVYEQYF; CDR3 DNA: NA
CDR3 length: 15; V gene: TRBV4-3; D gene: TRBD1; J gene: TRBJ2-5; clone size: many; CDR3 protein: CASSQGTGVQETQYF; CDR3 DNA: TGCGCCAGCAGCCAGGGGACAGGGGTACAAGAGACCCAGTACTTC
CDR3 length: 14; V gene: TRBV20-1; D gene: TRBD2; J gene: TRBJ2-1; clone size: many; CDR3 protein: CSARWLAGVNEQFF; CDR3 DNA: TGCAGTGCTAGGTGGCTAGCGGGGGTCAATGAGCAGTTCTTC
CDR3 length: 15; V gene: TRBV7-2; D gene: NA; J gene: TRBJ1-6; clone size: many; CDR3 protein: CASSLVEGYNSPLHF; CDR3 DNA: TGTGCCAGCAGCTTAGTTGAGGGTTACAATTCACCCCTCCACTTT
CDR3 length: 14; V gene: TRBV20-1; D gene: TRBD1; J gene: TRBJ2-7; clone size: NA; CDR3 protein: CSASFPGGLYEQYF; CDR3 DNA: TGCAGTGCTAGTTTCCCAGGGGGCCTCTACGAGCAGTACTTC